The 4 T cell receptor beta chains presented below share a single source sample, sequenced in a study of T cells after yellow fever vaccination. TCRdb redid the calling of the 5' RACE reads with MiXCR, one entry per CDR3 protein. Found here are under 300,000 distinct CDR3 sequences, approximately 6.3% of them singletons; the top ten hold approximately 0.99%. The sequences come from CD4+ T cells sorted from PBMCs, collected on the day of the yellow fever booster vaccination. All receptors derive from a man between 25 and 39 years old who received the YFV17D yellow fever vaccine.

The V and J genes are TRBV11-2 and TRBJ1-3; D gene ambiguous. CDR1 SGHAT and CDR2 FQNNGV come from the germline V gene. The CDR3 extends over 16 amino acids. V lost 0 bases and J lost 0, with 9 bases in between. The CDR3 nucleotides are TGTGCCAGCAGCTTAGATCTGTCAAACTCTGGAAACACCATATATTTT. It is translated as CASSLDLSNSGNTIYF.

The chain couples TRBV6-5 to TRBJ2-2; D remains ambiguous. CDR1 is MNHEY, CDR2 SVGAGI, per germline. Trimming left V 4 bases short and J 6 bases short, with 18 bases between. The CDR3 extends over 16 amino acids. The CDR3 sequence is CASSFSQSNRAGELFF. The CDR3 DNA reads as TGTGCCAGCAGTTTCAGCCAAAGTAACAGAGCCGGGGAGCTGTTTTTT.

A few counts support this clonotype. The CDR3 sequence: CASSLITRSSTDTQYF. The CDR3 coding sequence is TGTGCCAGCAGCTTAATTACCCGGTCCAGCACAGATACGCAGTATTTT. The chain is built from TRBV7-9 and TRBJ2-3; D ambiguous. The CDR3 extends over 16 amino acids. The V and J ends lost 2 bases and 0 bases respectively, with 12 bases between them. Germline assignment: CDR1 SEHNR and CDR2 FQNEAQ (reference sequence).

This clonotype was picked up many times. The chain is built from TRBV7-2 and TRBJ2-1; 10 bases are a match to TRBD2. CDR3 length: 17 amino acids. The trim removed 1 base at V and 7 bases at J, leaving 10 bases unmatched. CDR1 is SGHTA and CDR2 is FQGNSA in the germline V gene. Here the CDR3 reads CASSLGGASGSINEQFF. As DNA, the CDR3 is TGTGCCAGCAGCTTAGGAGGGGCTAGCGGGAGTATAAATGAGCAGTTCTTC.